This TCR beta chain stems from a study of T cells in Graves' hyperthyroidism and ophthalmopathy. Whole-study context: Sampling of peripheral blood happened at initial diagnosis, prior to any treatment.

The investigators amplified TCR beta CDR3 regions from RNA transcripts. HTBI primers were the set used in a first-round RT-PCR of the TCR CDR3. TCRdb itself ran the multiplex PCR reads through MiXCR, one entry per CDR3 protein. Of around 600,000 distinct CDR3 sequences detected, around 13% appear once; the ten largest clones hold around 13%. This clonotype was detected ten times or more. Its antigen is as yet unknown. Germline V gene data show CDR1 as SGHVS and CDR2 as FQNEAQ. The CDR3 has 16 amino acids. V was pared by 4 bases and J by 4 bases, with 5 bases of the junction left unmatched. Study results and caveats: Researchers found most expanded thyroid clonotypes above 0.001 in blood as well.

The specimen was blood. This TCR was recovered from a woman aged 50 to 60 with Graves' ophthalmopathy. The J gene is TRBJ2-1, the V gene TRBV7-8; 12 nucleotides match TRBD2. The CDR3 DNA is TGTGCCAGCAGCTCCCGGACTAGCGGGATTTACAATGAGCAGTTCTTC. It encodes CASSSRTSGIYNEQFF.